The 18 T cell receptor beta chains in this list originate from one sample, sequenced in a study of glioma-infiltrating T cells after dendritic cell vaccination. Indicated time point: after dendritic cell vaccination, including at tumor progression/relapse. The assay was immunoSEQ multiplex PCR, and TCRdb's table has in-frame clones only and misses some. The sample contains 85,000 to 100,000 clones, around 80% of which appear only once. This specimen was blood, taken after dendritic cell vaccination. Receptors originate from a human donor with glioblastoma.

V gene TRBV27 combines with J gene TRBJ2-3; D gene unclear. Germline V CDR1 and CDR2: MNHEY, SMNVEV (reference sequence). CDR3 length: 14 amino acids. V lost 6 bases and J lost 4, with 14 bases in between. The DNA of the CDR3 is TGTGCCAGCAGCGAGGATTGGGTGGCAGATACGCAGTATTTT. Encoded protein: CASSEDWVADTQYF.

V and J are TRBV5-1 and TRBJ2-5, with D uncertain. This CDR3 comprises 15 residues. CDR1 SGHRS and CDR2 YFSETQ come from the germline V gene. V dropped 1 base and J dropped 5 bases, with 15 bases sitting between them. The CDR3: CASSLTRRIGETQYF. In DNA, the CDR3 is TGCGCCAGCAGCTTGACACGGCGGATCGGGGAGACCCAGTACTTC.

Turning to this clone: Other DNA sequences of this sample code for an identical CDR3. This chain joins TRBV5-1 and TRBJ1-2; D uncertain. Germline-derived CDR1 and CDR2 are SGHRS and YFSETQ. Trimming pared 4 bases from V and 6 bases from J, leaving 22 bases between. This CDR3 has 16 residues. Here the CDR3 DNA reads TGCGCCAGCAGCGACCAAGCGGGCAGCGGCCTCCATGGCTACACCTTC. It specifies CASSDQAGSGLHGYTF. Together with reference TRBV5-1 and TRBJ1-2, the CDR3 gives the full variable domain: KAGVTQTPRYLIKTRGQQVTLSCSPISGHRSVSWYQQTPGQGLQFLFEYFSETQRNKGNFPGRFSGRQFSNSRSEMNVSTLELGDSALYLCASSDQAGSGLHGYTFGSGTRLTVV.

The gene calls are TRBV9 and TRBJ2-2; TRBD2 might be the D (5 bases). Germline values: CDR1 SGDLS, CDR2 YYNGEE. CDR3 length equals 15 residues. V gave up 0 bases and J gave up 2 bases, with 8 bases separating them. The CDR3 sequence: CASSVGPGNTGELFF. The CDR3 DNA reads as TGTGCCAGCAGCGTAGGCCCGGGAAACACCGGGGAGCTGTTTTTT.

This chain joins TRBV5-1 and TRBJ1-1, with 7 bases matching TRBD1. Trimming removed 0 bases from V and 1 base from J; junction bases left unmatched: 9. There are 17 residues in the CDR3. The germline gives CDR1 SGHRS, CDR2 YFSETQ. CDR3 residues: CASSLDFVTGSNTEAFF. DNA of the CDR3: TGCGCCAGCAGCTTGGATTTCGTGACAGGGTCGAACACTGAAGCTTTCTTT.

This clone occurred once. This sequence joins TRBV5-1 and TRBJ2-7; 8 bases fit TRBD2. CDR3 length: 15 residues. V lost 5 bases and J lost 5; bases outside the gene matches: 12. Looked up from germline, CDR1 is SGHRS and CDR2 is YFSETQ. CDR3 sequence (DNA): TGCGCCAGCAGACCGGGAGGGCTCCCTTCCCACGAGCAGTACTTC. It encodes CASRPGGLPSHEQYF.

This chain joins TRBV19 and TRBJ2-7, with 8 bases identical to TRBD1. Germline CDR1 reads LNHDA; CDR2 reads SQIVND (reference sequence). J lost 2 bases, V lost 4 bases, and 7 bases had no gene match. This CDR3 has 15 amino acids. This CDR3 reads CASSTYGQGTYEQYF. The DNA for the CDR3 is TGTGCCAGTAGTACCTACGGACAGGGAACCTACGAGCAGTACTTC.

This clone appeared a few times. The J gene is TRBJ1-5, the V gene TRBV10-3, with a weak D call TRBD1 (6 bases). The CDR3 loop spans 13 amino acids. V was shortened by 10 bases and J by 2 bases, with 12 bases between the two germline ends. Looked up from germline, CDR1 is ENHRY and CDR2 is SYGVKD. CDR3: CATWAGGNQPQHF. Here the CDR3 DNA reads TGTGCCACCTGGGCAGGGGGCAATCAGCCCCAGCATTTT.

The chain uses TRBV10-2 and TRBJ2-5, with 9 bases lining up with TRBD2. The CDR3 runs 15 residues. Germline CDR1 reads WSHSY; CDR2 reads SAAADI. Trimming took 7 bases from V and 6 from J; bases not matched to a gene: 12. CDR3 coding DNA: TGCGCCAGCATGGACGCGGGAGGGCCCTCGAAGACCCAGTACTTC. Its protein product is CASMDAGGPSKTQYF.

This clone was seen once. This chain connects TRBV10-3 to TRBJ1-1; 7 bases match TRBD1. Germline loops: CDR1 ENHRY, CDR2 SYGVKD. The length of the CDR3 is 13 residues. V lost 7 bases, J lost 1 base, and 3 bases stayed unmatched. The CDR3 DNA follows: TGTGCCATCAACAGGGGCCCGAACACTGAAGCTTTCTTT. It codes for CAINRGPNTEAFF.

Turning to this clone: A junction end diverges from the germline sequence, so it may reflect a read error. The chain joins TRBV29-1 to TRBJ1-2; TRBD1 agrees at 9 bases. The CDR3 covers 12 residues. Germline values: CDR1 SQVTM, CDR2 ANQGSEA. In DNA form, the CDR3 reads TGCAGCGTAACAGGGGGCGCGCATGGCTACGCCTTC. This sequence encodes CSVTGGAHGYAF. Based on the CDR3 plus reference TRBV29-1 and TRBJ1-2, the full variable domain is SAVISQKPSRDICQRGTSLTIQCQVDSQVTMMFWYRQQPGQSLTLIATANQGSEATYESGFVIDKFPISRPNLTFSTLTVSNMSPEDSSIYLCSVTGGAHGYAFGSGTRLTVV.

The gene calls are TRBV27 and TRBJ2-1, with 8 bases that match TRBD2. V lost 1 base, J lost 0 bases, and 5 bases stayed unmatched. Germline CDR1 and CDR2: MNHEY and SMNVEV (reference sequence). The CDR3 extends over 17 amino acids. The CDR3 is CASSLFGSGSSYNEQFF. DNA of the CDR3: TGTGCCAGCAGTTTATTTGGGAGCGGGAGCTCCTACAATGAGCAGTTCTTC.

This clone has a single count. The J gene is TRBJ2-3, the V gene TRBV4-1, with D possibly TRBD1 on 6 matching bases. The CDR3 extends over 16 amino acids. CDR1 and CDR2 (germline): MGHRA, YSYEKL. Trimming removed 0 bases from V and 11 bases from J, with 21 bases in between. CDR3 coding DNA: TGCGCCAGCAGCCAAGAGGGATCCCGGGGACCGGGACAGCAGTATTTT. Translating gives CASSQEGSRGPGQQYF.

The V gene is TRBV30, the J gene TRBJ2-7, with a possible D match to TRBD1 (5 bases). CDR3 size: 12 residues. V was trimmed by 3 bases and J by 1 base, leaving 7 bases between them. Per the germline V gene, CDR1 is GTSNPN and CDR2 is SVGIG (reference sequence). CDR3 sequence (DNA): TGTGCCTGGAGCAGACAGTCCTACGAGCAGTACTTC. Amino acid sequence: CAWSRQSYEQYF.

The chain has TRBV30 and TRBJ2-7, with 15 positions matching TRBD2. CDR3 length: 15 residues. V dropped 4 bases and J dropped 5; count of bases not matched to a gene: 6. Germline V gene sequence: CDR1 GTSNPN, CDR2 SVGIG (reference sequence). The CDR3 nucleotides are TGTGCCTGGAATTCCGGGACTAGCGGGGGGAACGAGCAGTACTTC. Its translation is CAWNSGTSGGNEQYF.

This clone has only a few counts. The chain joins TRBV5-6 to TRBJ1-5; 7 nucleotides line up with TRBD1. CDR3 size: 14 residues. Per the germline V gene, CDR1 is SGHDT and CDR2 is YYEEEE. The V segment lost 4 bases and the J segment 2 bases; nucleotides outside the gene matches: 3. As DNA, the CDR3 is TGTGCCAGCAGCACCGGGACAGGCAATCAGCCCCAGCATTTT. Protein sequence: CASSTGTGNQPQHF.

J is TRBJ1-2 and V is TRBV5-6; weak D call: TRBD1 (6 bases). Germline-derived CDR1 and CDR2 are SGHDT and YYEEEE. The V end lost 2 bases, the J end lost 3 bases, and 14 bases lay between the germline ends. The CDR3 has 15 residues. Written as DNA, the CDR3 is TGTGCCAGCAGCTTAATACCGGACAGCTACTATGGCTACACCTTC. Its translation is CASSLIPDSYYGYTF.

The J gene is TRBJ2-1, the V gene TRBV5-1; no reliable D call. Germline assignment: CDR1 SGHRS and CDR2 YFSETQ. This CDR3 has 15 residues. Deletions cut 4 bases from V and 6 bases from J, with 17 bases between. The CDR3 protein is CASSLARVVRNEQFF. The CDR3 region has the DNA TGCGCCAGCAGCCTCGCTCGCGTAGTACGCAATGAGCAGTTCTTC.